These 28 T cell receptor beta chains originate from one sample sequenced in a study of T cells in Graves' hyperthyroidism and ophthalmopathy. The CDR3 regions of TCR beta were amplified from RNA transcripts. TCR CDR3 regions were first amplified by RT-PCR with HTBI primers. TCRdb recomputed calls from the multiplex PCR reads with MiXCR, one row per CDR3 protein. The data contain approximately 410,000 distinct CDR3 sequences, approximately 14% of them singletons. The material sequenced was blood. These receptors all stem from a woman in her late teens or twenties with Graves' hyperthyroidism.

The chain couples TRBV6-6 to TRBJ2-2; no reliable D call. This CDR3 is 15 amino acids long. CDR1 and CDR2 from the germline V gene are MNHNY and SVGAGI (reference sequence). Trimming pared 1 base from V and 3 bases from J, leaving 9 bases between. CDR3 nucleotides: TGTGCCAGCAGTTACTTTCCCGGATACACCGGGGAGCTGTTTTTT. This encodes CASSYFPGYTGELFF.

This clonotype was observed a few times. CDR3 bases: TGTGCCACCAGTGATTCTGCGGTGGGGTCCGGGGAGCTGTTTTTT. Its translation: CATSDSAVGSGELFF. V gene TRBV24-1 combines with J gene TRBJ2-2; D gene uncertain. The CDR3 contains 15 residues. From germline, CDR1 is KGHDR and CDR2 SFDVKD. Trimming removed 2 bases from V and 6 bases from J, with 12 bases in between.

The chain has TRBV24-1 and TRBJ2-3, with D possibly TRBD1 on 5 matching bases. The germline CDR1 and CDR2 sequences are KGHDR and SFDVKD. V lost 4 bases to trimming and J lost 4 bases, with 14 bases between them. The CDR3 is 15 amino acids. CDR3 in amino acids: CATSEGRLRSDTQYF. The CDR3 DNA sequence: TGTGCCACCAGTGAGGGGCGTTTGCGGTCAGATACGCAGTATTTT.

This clonotype was picked up many times. The rearrangement links TRBV2 to TRBJ1-2; 9 positions agree with TRBD1. The trim removed 7 bases at V and 4 bases at J, leaving 4 bases unmatched. This CDR3 region has 13 residues. The germline V gene has CDR1 SNHLY and CDR2 FYNNEI. CDR3 sequence (DNA): TGTGCCAGCACTACAGGGGGCGGCTATGGCTACACCTTC. As protein: CASTTGGGYGYTF.

As concerns this clonotype: Since a much larger clone is just one base distant, this may be a read error. The rearrangement uses TRBV28 and TRBJ1-4; the match to TRBD1 covers 8 bases. V was pared by 7 bases and J by 3 bases, with 7 bases of the junction left unmatched. Germline V gene sequence: CDR1 MDHEN, CDR2 SYDVKM. This CDR3 region has 15 residues. The CDR3 nucleotides are TGTGCCAGCAATTCCCCGGGACAGGCTAATGAAAAACTGTTTTTT. Translated: CASNSPGQANEKLFF. The full variable domain, completed using reference TRBV28 and TRBJ1-4, is DVKVTQSSRYLVKRTGEKVFLECVQDMDHENMFWYRQDPGLGLRLIYFSYDVKMKEKGDIPEGYSVSREKKERFSLILESASTNQTSMYLCASNSPGQANEKLFFGSGTQLSVL.

This clonotype was counted many times. The chain employs TRBV7-6 and TRBJ2-1; tentative D call: TRBD2 (6 bases). The germline V gene encodes CDR1 SGHVS and CDR2 FNYEAQ. V was pared by 1 base and J by 4 bases, with 14 bases between. There are 16 residues in the CDR3. In DNA, the CDR3 is TGTGCCAGCAGCTTAGTATCCCCGAGCGGGTACAATGAGCAGTTCTTC. Amino acids: CASSLVSPSGYNEQFF.

This clonotype came up many times. CDR3 coding DNA: TGTGCCAGCAGTAACCTCAGGGCCCCATTACCCACAGATACGCAGTATTTT. Amino acids: CASSNLRAPLPTDTQYF. This chain connects TRBV2 to TRBJ2-3; D is perhaps TRBD1 (5 bases). Germline V CDR1 and CDR2: SNHLY, FYNNEI. This CDR3 is 17 amino acids long. With 5 bases removed from V and 2 bases from J, the gap between germline ends came to 20 bases.

In its sample, this clonotype was seen many times. The chain carries TRBV6-1 and TRBJ2-1; D call uncertain. The CDR3 covers 16 residues. Germline values: CDR1 MNHNS, CDR2 SASEGT. V was trimmed by 5 bases and J by 10 bases, leaving 24 bases between them. DNA for the CDR3: TGTGCCAGCAGTTCGGACCCCGGTTGGTCTAGTAGAGAGCAGTTCTTC. Its protein product is CASSSDPGWSSREQFF.

Many counts were recorded for this clonotype. The chain has TRBV2 and TRBJ2-2; 15 bases fit TRBD2. V lost 7 bases, J lost 7 bases, and 10 bases stayed unmatched. The CDR3 has 17 residues. The germline V gene encodes CDR1 SNHLY and CDR2 FYNNEI. The CDR3 DNA is TGTGCCAGCAACCGGGGACTAGCGGGAGGACAGGACGGGGAGCTGTTTTTT. Its protein product is CASNRGLAGGQDGELFF.

V usage is TRBV19 and J usage is TRBJ2-2; 7 bases are shared with TRBD1. The V gene end was trimmed by 7 bases and the J gene end by 4 bases; junction bases not matched to a gene: 9. This CDR3 region has 15 residues. The V gene's germline CDR1 is LNHDA and CDR2 SQIVND (reference sequence). CDR3 sequence: CASTLPTGITGELFF. CDR3 DNA: TGTGCCAGTACTCTACCGACAGGGATCACCGGGGAGCTGTTTTTT.

The CDR3 loop reads CASSGGPEGYGYTF. The CDR3 nucleotides read TGTGCCAGCAGCGGGGGCCCGGAGGGCTATGGCTACACCTTC. The gene calls are TRBV5-4 and TRBJ1-2; TRBD1 is a possible D gene (6 bases). This CDR3 spans 14 amino acids. Germline V lookup: CDR1 SGHNT, CDR2 YYREEE (reference sequence). V was pared by 4 bases and J by 4 bases, with 14 bases between.

Here the CDR3 reads CASSILHQLNYEQYF. DNA of the CDR3: TGTGCCAGTAGTATCCTCCACCAACTTAACTACGAGCAGTACTTC. The chain carries TRBV19 and TRBJ2-7; no clear D gene. Germline CDR1 reads LNHDA; CDR2 reads SQIVND (reference sequence). The V and J ends lost 3 bases and 3 bases respectively, with 15 bases between them. The CDR3 runs 15 residues.

This clonotype was seen only a few times. This sequence joins TRBV30 and TRBJ1-4, with unresolved D. Germline loops: CDR1 GTSNPN, CDR2 SVGIG (reference sequence). With 3 bases removed from V and 7 bases from J, the gap between germline ends came to 6 bases. The CDR3 length is 11 residues. Written as DNA, the CDR3 is TGTGCCTGGAGAGATCGTGAAAAACTGTTTTTT. This gives the protein CAWRDREKLFF. The full variable domain, with the rest looked up from reference TRBV30 and TRBJ1-4, is SQTIHQWPATLVQPVGSPLSLECTVEGTSNPNLYWYRQAAGRGLQLLFYSVGIGQISSEVPQNLSASRPQDRQFILSSKKLLLSDSGFYLCAWRDREKLFFGSGTQLSVL.

This clonotype has only a few counts. The chain uses TRBV7-9 and TRBJ2-7, with unresolved D. Germline CDR1 reads SEHNR; CDR2 reads FQNEAQ (reference sequence). This CDR3 is 12 amino acids long. V shed 6 bases and J shed 0 bases, with 6 bases lying between them. CDR3 nucleotide sequence: TGTGCCAGCAGGACTCACTCCTACGAGCAGTACTTC. Translated: CASRTHSYEQYF.

This clonotype was observed at least ten times. The chain uses TRBV27 and TRBJ2-5, with unresolved D. The CDR3 spans 12 residues. V was clipped by 6 bases and J by 5 bases, with 10 bases between them. Germline values: CDR1 MNHEY, CDR2 SMNVEV (reference sequence). The CDR3 DNA is TGTGCCAGCAGAGTACTGCTGGAGACCCAGTACTTC. It translates to CASRVLLETQYF.

The gene calls are TRBV5-1 and TRBJ2-2; D tentatively reads TRBD1 or TRBD2 (5 bases each). The CDR3 is 14 amino acids. Germline assignment: CDR1 SGHRS and CDR2 YFSETQ. Between the trimmed V and J ends, which lost 4 bases and 13 bases, there was a span of 20 bases. The CDR3 bases are TGCGCCAGCAGCCCCGGGACGGAGATGAAAGGGCTGTTTTTT. Its protein is CASSPGTEMKGLFF.

This clonotype has at least ten counts. Here the CDR3 DNA reads TGTGCCAGCAGTCTTGACTGGGGGAGCTCCTACGAGCAGTACTTC. The encoded protein is CASSLDWGSSYEQYF. The chain carries TRBV12-3 or TRBV12-4 and TRBJ2-7; D may match TRBD1 or TRBD2 (5 bases each). Trimming pared 5 bases from V and 0 bases from J, leaving 14 bases between. CDR3 size: 15 residues.

V usage is TRBV9 and J usage is TRBJ1-3; tentative D call: TRBD1 (5 bases). The CDR3 loop spans 14 amino acids. V gave up 0 bases and J gave up 8 bases, with 12 bases separating them. The germline V gene encodes CDR1 SGDLS and CDR2 YYNGEE. CDR3 sequence reads: CASSVEGDADTIYF. DNA of the CDR3: TGTGCCAGCAGCGTAGAAGGGGACGCAGACACCATATATTTT.

This clonotype was detected ten times or more. The chain employs TRBV18 and TRBJ2-5; TRBD1 aligns across 7 bases. This CDR3 is built from 14 residues. CDR1 is KGHSH and CDR2 is LQKENI in the germline V gene. J was trimmed by 7 bases and V by 3 bases; bases with no gene match: 8. This CDR3 is CASSPSTGIATQYF. The CDR3 nucleotides read TGTGCCAGCTCACCTTCGACAGGGATAGCGACCCAGTACTTC.

The rearrangement joins TRBV7-9 to TRBJ2-3; D is perhaps TRBD1 (7 bases). Looked up from germline, CDR1 is SEHNR and CDR2 is FQNEAQ (reference sequence). The V end was cut by 5 bases, the J end by 2 bases, with 17 bases between. The CDR3 is 16 residues long. CDR3: CASSPLTGRNTDTQYF. CDR3 bases: TGTGCCAGCAGCCCCTTGACAGGGAGGAACACAGATACGCAGTATTTT.

This clonotype was seen at least ten times. The V call is TRBV7-2, the J call TRBJ2-7; D unclear. This CDR3 spans 14 amino acids. The V end was cut by 8 bases, the J end by 0 bases, with 14 bases between. Germline V gives CDR1 SGHTA, CDR2 FQGNSA. The CDR3: CASVRTLGSYEQYF. In DNA form, the CDR3 reads TGTGCCAGCGTCAGGACGCTAGGCTCCTACGAGCAGTACTTC.

This clonotype was seen more than once but under ten times. This chain uses TRBV27 with TRBJ2-7; 10 nucleotides agree with TRBD2. Germline CDR1 and CDR2: MNHEY and SMNVEV (reference sequence). V trimming: 2 bases; J trimming: 6 bases; junction bases outside the gene matches: 4. The CDR3 spans 14 residues. This CDR3 reads CASSLEGTSAEQYF. The CDR3 nucleotides are TGTGCCAGCAGTTTAGAGGGGACTAGCGCCGAGCAGTACTTC.

This clonotype came up many times. J is TRBJ2-7 and V is TRBV6-1; 10 bases match TRBD1. Germline CDR1 and CDR2: MNHNS and SASEGT. V was clipped by 6 bases and J by 7 bases; unmatched bases: 12. The CDR3 length is 15 residues. The CDR3 DNA sequence: TGTGCCAGCAGGCGACAGGGGGCCCTCTTGGATGAGCAGTACTTC. It is translated as CASRRQGALLDEQYF.

The gene calls are TRBV7-3 and TRBJ2-1; tentative D call: TRBD1 (5 bases). The CDR3 consists of 17 residues. V was clipped by 5 bases and J by 0 bases, with 17 bases between them. CDR1 is SGHTA and CDR2 is FQGTGA in the germline V gene. This CDR3 is CASSHMGRRSSYNEQFF. The CDR3 DNA reads as TGTGCCAGCAGCCACATGGGGCGGCGGAGCTCCTACAATGAGCAGTTCTTC.

This clonotype has a count of ten or more. This chain connects TRBV18 to TRBJ1-1; D call uncertain. Trimming cost V 2 bases and J 2 bases, with 6 bases left between them. The CDR3 is 13 residues long. Germline V gives CDR1 KGHSH, CDR2 LQKENI. CDR3 region: CASSPSVNTEAFF. DNA for the CDR3: TGTGCCAGCTCACCAAGCGTTAACACTGAAGCTTTCTTT.

The J gene is TRBJ1-1, the V gene TRBV29-1; D is possibly TRBD1 (5 bases). V dropped 5 bases and J dropped 3 bases, with 16 bases sitting between them. This CDR3 has 14 residues. The germline V gene has CDR1 SQVTM and CDR2 ANQGSEA. CDR3 region: CSVRGRVADTEAFF. The CDR3 DNA reads TGCAGCGTTCGGGGGAGAGTAGCCGACACTGAAGCTTTCTTT.

The rearrangement uses TRBV9 and TRBJ1-1; 9 positions match TRBD1. The germline CDR1 and CDR2 sequences are SGDLS and YYNGEE. Trimming at V came to 0 bases and at J to 6 bases, leaving 12 bases not matched to a gene. The CDR3 spans 17 residues. The CDR3 loop is CASSVDPGTGIRPEAFF. The CDR3, as DNA: TGTGCCAGCAGCGTAGACCCCGGGACAGGGATCCGTCCTGAAGCTTTCTTT.

J is TRBJ1-5 and V is TRBV29-1; TRBD1 aligns across 8 bases. CDR3 length equals 15 residues. Per the germline V gene, CDR1 is SQVTM and CDR2 is ANQGSEA. CDR3 bases: TGCCCCTTTGACAGGGGCCACGGCGCCTATCAGCCCCAGCATTTT. Translating it yields CPFDRGHGAYQPQHF.